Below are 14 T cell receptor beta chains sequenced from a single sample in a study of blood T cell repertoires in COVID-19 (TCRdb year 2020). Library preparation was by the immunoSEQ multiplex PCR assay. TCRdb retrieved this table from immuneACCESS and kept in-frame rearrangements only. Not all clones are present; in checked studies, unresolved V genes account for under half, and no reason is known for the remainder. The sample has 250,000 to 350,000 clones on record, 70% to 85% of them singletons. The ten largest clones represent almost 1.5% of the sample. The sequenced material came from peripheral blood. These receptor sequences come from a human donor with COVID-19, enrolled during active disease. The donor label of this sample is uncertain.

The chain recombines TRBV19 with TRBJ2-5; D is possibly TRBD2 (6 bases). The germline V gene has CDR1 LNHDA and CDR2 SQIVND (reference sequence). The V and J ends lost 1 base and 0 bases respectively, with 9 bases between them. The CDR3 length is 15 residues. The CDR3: CASSIGRGYQETQYF. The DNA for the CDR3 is TGTGCCAGTAGTATAGGGAGGGGTTACCAAGAGACCCAGTACTTC.

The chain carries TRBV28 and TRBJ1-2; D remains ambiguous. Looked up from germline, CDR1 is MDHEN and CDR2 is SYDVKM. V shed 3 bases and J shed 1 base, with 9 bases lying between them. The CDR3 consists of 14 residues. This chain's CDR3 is CASSLNRGNYGYTF. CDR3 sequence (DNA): TGTGCCAGCAGTTTGAATCGGGGTAACTATGGCTACACCTTC.

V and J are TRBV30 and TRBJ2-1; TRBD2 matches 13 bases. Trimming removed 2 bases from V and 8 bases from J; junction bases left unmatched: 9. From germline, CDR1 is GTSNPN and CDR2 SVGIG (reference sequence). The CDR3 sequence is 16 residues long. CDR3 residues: CAWSRRGTSGIYEQFF. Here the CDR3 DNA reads TGTGCCTGGAGTCGCCGCGGGACTAGCGGGATTTATGAGCAGTTCTTC.

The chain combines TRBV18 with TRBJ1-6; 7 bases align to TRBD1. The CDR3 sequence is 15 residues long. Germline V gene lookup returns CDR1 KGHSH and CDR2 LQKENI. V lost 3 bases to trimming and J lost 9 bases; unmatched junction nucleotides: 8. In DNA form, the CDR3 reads TGTGCCAGCTCACCCCTACAGGGGATGGGTTCACCCCTCCACTTT. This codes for CASSPLQGMGSPLHF. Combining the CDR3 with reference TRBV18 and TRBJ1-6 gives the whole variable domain NAGVMQNPRHLVRRRGQEARLRCSPMKGHSHVYWYRQLPEEGLKFMVYLQKENIIDESGMPKERFSAEFPKEGPSILRIQQVVRGDSAAYFCASSPLQGMGSPLHFGNGTRLTVT.

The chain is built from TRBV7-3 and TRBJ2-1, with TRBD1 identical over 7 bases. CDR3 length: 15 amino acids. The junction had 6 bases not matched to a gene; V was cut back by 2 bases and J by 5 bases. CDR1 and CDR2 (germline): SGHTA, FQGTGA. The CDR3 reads CASSLLDRPNNEQFF. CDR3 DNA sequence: TGTGCCAGCAGCTTACTGGACAGGCCTAACAATGAGCAGTTCTTC.

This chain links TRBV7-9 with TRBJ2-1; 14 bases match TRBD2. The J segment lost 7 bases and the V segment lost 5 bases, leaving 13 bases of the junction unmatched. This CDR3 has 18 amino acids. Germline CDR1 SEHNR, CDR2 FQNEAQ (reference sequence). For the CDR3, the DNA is TGTGCCAGCAGCCCGATGGGGGGACTAGCGGGAGTAATAAATGAGCAGTTCTTC. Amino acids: CASSPMGGLAGVINEQFF. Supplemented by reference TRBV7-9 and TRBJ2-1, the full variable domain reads DTGVSQNPRHKITKRGQNVTFRCDPISEHNRLYWYRQTLGQGPEFLTYFQNEAQLEKSRLLSDRFSAERPKGSFSTLEIQRTEQGDSAMYLCASSPMGGLAGVINEQFFGPGTRLTVL.

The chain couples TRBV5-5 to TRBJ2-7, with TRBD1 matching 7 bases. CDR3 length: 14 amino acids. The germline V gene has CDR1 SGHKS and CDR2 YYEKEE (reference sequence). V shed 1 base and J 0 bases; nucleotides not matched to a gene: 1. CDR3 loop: CASSLNRGSYEQYF. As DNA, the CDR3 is TGTGCCAGCAGCTTGAACAGGGGCTCCTACGAGCAGTACTTC.

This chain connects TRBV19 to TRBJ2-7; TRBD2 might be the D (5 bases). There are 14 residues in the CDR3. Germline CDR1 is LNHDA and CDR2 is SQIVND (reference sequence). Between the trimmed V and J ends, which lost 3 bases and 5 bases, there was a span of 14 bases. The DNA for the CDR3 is TGTGCCAGTAGTATCGGTCTCACGAGGGACGAGCAGTACTTC. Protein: CASSIGLTRDEQYF. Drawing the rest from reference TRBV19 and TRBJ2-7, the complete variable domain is DGGITQSPKYLFRKEGQNVTLSCEQNLNHDAMYWYRQDPGQGLRLIYYSQIVNDFQKGDIAEGYSVSREKKESFPLTVTSAQKNPTAFYLCASSIGLTRDEQYFGPGTRLTVT.

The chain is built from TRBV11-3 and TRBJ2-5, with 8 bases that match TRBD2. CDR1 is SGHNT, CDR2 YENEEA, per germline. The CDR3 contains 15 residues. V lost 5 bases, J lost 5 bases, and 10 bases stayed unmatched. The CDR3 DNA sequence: TGTGCCAGCAGCGGCGGGGGACGCGGGAGGGAGACCCAGTACTTC. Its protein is CASSGGGRGRETQYF.

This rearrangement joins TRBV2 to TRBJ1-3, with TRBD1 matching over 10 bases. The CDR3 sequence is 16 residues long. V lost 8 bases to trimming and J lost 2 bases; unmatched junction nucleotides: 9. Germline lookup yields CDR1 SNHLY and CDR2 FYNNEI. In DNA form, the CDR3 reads TGTGCCAGCGCCCTGGTGACAGGGGGCGCTGGAAACACCATATATTTT. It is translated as CASALVTGGAGNTIYF.

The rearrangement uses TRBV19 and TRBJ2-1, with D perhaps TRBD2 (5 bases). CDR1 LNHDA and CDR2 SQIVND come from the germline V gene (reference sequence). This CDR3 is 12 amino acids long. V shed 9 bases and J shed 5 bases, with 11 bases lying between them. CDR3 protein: CASTDYNNEQFF. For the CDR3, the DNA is TGTGCCAGCACTGACTACAACAATGAGCAGTTCTTC.

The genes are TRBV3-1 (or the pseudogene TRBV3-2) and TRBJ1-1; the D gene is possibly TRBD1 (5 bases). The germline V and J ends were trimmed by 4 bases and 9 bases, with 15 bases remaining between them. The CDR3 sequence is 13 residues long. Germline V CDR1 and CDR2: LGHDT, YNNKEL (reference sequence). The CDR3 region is CASSLRAGGKAFF. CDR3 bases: TGTGCCAGCAGCCTTAGGGCGGGGGGGAAAGCTTTCTTT.

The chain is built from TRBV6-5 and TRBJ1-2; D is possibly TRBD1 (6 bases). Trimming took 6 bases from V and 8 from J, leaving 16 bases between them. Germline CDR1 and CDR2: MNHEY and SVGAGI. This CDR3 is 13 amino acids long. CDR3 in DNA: TGTGCCAGCAGCGGGACAAAGAAGGGAGGCTACACCTTC. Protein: CASSGTKKGGYTF.

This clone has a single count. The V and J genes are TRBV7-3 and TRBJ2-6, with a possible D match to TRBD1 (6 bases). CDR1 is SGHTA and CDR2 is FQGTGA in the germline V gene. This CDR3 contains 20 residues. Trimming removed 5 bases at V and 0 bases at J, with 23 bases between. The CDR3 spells CASSPLAPRDTSSGANVLTF. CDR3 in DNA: TGTGCCAGCAGCCCCCTTGCCCCCCGGGACACAAGCTCTGGGGCCAACGTCCTGACTTTC.